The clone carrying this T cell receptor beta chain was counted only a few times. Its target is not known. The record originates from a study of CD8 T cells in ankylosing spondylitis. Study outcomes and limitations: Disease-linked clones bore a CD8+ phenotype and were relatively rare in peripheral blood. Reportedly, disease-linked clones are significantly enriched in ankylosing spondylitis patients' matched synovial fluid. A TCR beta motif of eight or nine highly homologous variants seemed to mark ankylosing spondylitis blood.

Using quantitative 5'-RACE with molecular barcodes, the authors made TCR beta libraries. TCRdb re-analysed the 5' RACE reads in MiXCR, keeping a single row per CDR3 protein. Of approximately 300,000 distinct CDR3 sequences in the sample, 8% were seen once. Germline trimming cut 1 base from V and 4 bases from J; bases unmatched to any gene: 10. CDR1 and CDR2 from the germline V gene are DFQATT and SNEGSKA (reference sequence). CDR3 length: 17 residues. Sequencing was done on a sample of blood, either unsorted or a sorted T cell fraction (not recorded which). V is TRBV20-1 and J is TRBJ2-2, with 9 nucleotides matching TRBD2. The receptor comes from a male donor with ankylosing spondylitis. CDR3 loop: CSARASSSGNPTGELFF. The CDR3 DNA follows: TGCAGTGCTAGAGCTTCTTCTAGCGGGAACCCCACCGGGGAGCTGTTTTTT.